Listed below are T cell receptor beta chains from one sample, sequenced in a study of blood T cell repertoires in COVID-19. Data came from immunoSEQ multiplex PCR; TCRdb stores just in-frame clones and leaves some out. The sample gives around 180,000 clones, approximately 80% of which show up once; about 12% is in the top ten. Sequenced sample: PBMCs or T cells enriched from blood (not recorded which). These receptors were collected from a man over 45 who had recovered from COVID-19. Both conserved end residues are part of each CDR3. Fields, in order: CDR3 protein, CDR3 DNA, D gene, V gene, J gene, clone size. A D gene is named only where the DNA matches it firmly. Rows give clone size only sometimes, using once, few, many, or a class for an expanded clone.

cdr3_aa: CASSQDRYDPRGTQYF; cdr3_nt: TGTGCCAGCAGCCAAGATCGGTATGACCCACGGGGTACGCAGTATTTT; d_call: .; v_call: TRBV4-2; j_call: TRBJ2-3; clone_size: few
cdr3_aa: CAISLGQEFGYTF; cdr3_nt: TGTGCCATCAGCCTGGGACAGGAATTTGGCTACACCTTC; d_call: TRBD1; v_call: TRBV10-3; j_call: TRBJ1-2; clone_size: .
cdr3_aa: CASSPTQLTNTQYF; cdr3_nt: TGTGCCAGCAGCCCCACACAGCTTACCAATACGCAGTATTTT; d_call: .; v_call: TRBV7-6; j_call: TRBJ2-3; clone_size: .
cdr3_aa: CASSPHSAWNTEAFF; cdr3_nt: TGTGCCAGCAGTCCCCACTCCGCTTGGAACACTGAAGCTTTCTTT; d_call: .; v_call: TRBV6-2/TRBV6-3; j_call: TRBJ1-1; clone_size: few
cdr3_aa: CASSSGTDNQPQHF; cdr3_nt: TGCGCCAGCAGTTCCGGGACAGATAATCAGCCCCAGCATTTT; d_call: TRBD1; v_call: TRBV10-2; j_call: TRBJ1-5; clone_size: .
cdr3_aa: CASSSNRGGIYGYTF; cdr3_nt: TGTGCCAGCAGCTCCAACAGGGGGGGGATCTATGGCTACACCTTC; d_call: TRBD1; v_call: TRBV7-2; j_call: TRBJ1-2; clone_size: .
cdr3_aa: CASRAGDTEAFF; cdr3_nt: TGTGCCAGCAGGGCGGGGGACACTGAAGCTTTCTTT; d_call: .; v_call: TRBV27; j_call: TRBJ1-1; clone_size: once
cdr3_aa: CASSLEFTGQSVQYF; cdr3_nt: TGTGCCAGCAGCTTAGAGTTTACAGGGCAGTCAGTGCAGTACTTC; d_call: .; v_call: TRBV13; j_call: TRBJ2-7; clone_size: .
cdr3_aa: CASSQTSEHTGELFF; cdr3_nt: TGTGCCAGCAGCCAGACTAGCGAACACACCGGGGAGCTGTTTTTT; d_call: TRBD2; v_call: TRBV9; j_call: TRBJ2-2; clone_size: .
cdr3_aa: CASRAGGLAPGGDTQYF; cdr3_nt: TGTGCCAGCAGGGCGGGGGGACTAGCTCCTGGGGGAGATACGCAGTATTTT; d_call: TRBD2; v_call: TRBV28; j_call: TRBJ2-3; clone_size: .
cdr3_aa: CASSTATTQNTGELFF; cdr3_nt: TGTGCCAGCAGCACCGCCACTACTCAGAACACCGGGGAGCTGTTTTTT; d_call: .; v_call: TRBV21-1; j_call: TRBJ2-2; clone_size: .
cdr3_aa: CASRMAGGHEQYF; cdr3_nt: TGTGCCAGCAGAATGGCAGGGGGCCACGAGCAGTACTTC; d_call: TRBD1; v_call: TRBV2; j_call: TRBJ2-7; clone_size: .
cdr3_aa: CASSQSSTEAFF; cdr3_nt: TGTGCCAGCAGCCAATCGTCCACAGAAGCTTTCTTT; d_call: .; v_call: TRBV3-1/TRBV3-2; j_call: TRBJ1-1; clone_size: .
cdr3_aa: CASRDGTAGNQPQHF; cdr3_nt: TGTGCCAGCAGGGACGGGACAGCGGGCAATCAGCCCCAGCATTTT; d_call: TRBD1; v_call: TRBV6-5; j_call: TRBJ1-5; clone_size: .
cdr3_aa: CASSRGIGNEKLFF; cdr3_nt: TGTGCCAGTAGTAGGGGCATCGGGAATGAAAAACTGTTTTTT; d_call: .; v_call: TRBV19; j_call: TRBJ1-4; clone_size: few
cdr3_aa: CASSSVSVAANYGYTF; cdr3_nt: TGCGCCAGCAGTTCGGTGTCAGTAGCAGCTAACTATGGCTACACCTTC; d_call: .; v_call: TRBV5-1; j_call: TRBJ1-2; clone_size: once
cdr3_aa: CASSSTGIYEQYF; cdr3_nt: TGCGCCAGCAGCTCCACAGGTATCTACGAGCAGTACTTC; d_call: .; v_call: TRBV5-1; j_call: TRBJ2-7; clone_size: .
cdr3_aa: CASSLTAGQGYEQYF; cdr3_nt: TGTGCCAGCAGCCTAACCGCGGGACAGGGGTACGAGCAGTACTTC; d_call: TRBD1; v_call: TRBV7-3; j_call: TRBJ2-7; clone_size: .
cdr3_aa: CASSYGQGGTEAFF; cdr3_nt: TGTGCCAGCAGTTACGGGCAGGGTGGCACTGAAGCTTTCTTT; d_call: .; v_call: TRBV6-6; j_call: TRBJ1-1; clone_size: .
cdr3_aa: CASSQDWGGTEAFF; cdr3_nt: TGTGCCAGCAGCCAAGATTGGGGGGGAACTGAAGCTTTCTTT; d_call: .; v_call: TRBV14; j_call: TRBJ1-1; clone_size: .
cdr3_aa: CASRSGQRDSPLHF; cdr3_nt: TGTGCCAGCAGGAGTGGACAGAGAGATTCACCCCTCCACTTT; d_call: .; v_call: TRBV7-2; j_call: TRBJ1-6; clone_size: .
cdr3_aa: CAGNRDAASRSGYTF; cdr3_nt: TGTGCCGGTAACCGAGACGCGGCGTCGAGGAGTGGCTACACCTTC; d_call: .; v_call: TRBV19; j_call: TRBJ1-2; clone_size: .
cdr3_aa: CASSVRATGGGGELFF; cdr3_nt: TGTGCCAGCAGCGTGAGGGCGACAGGGGGCGGCGGGGAGCTGTTTTTT; d_call: TRBD1; v_call: TRBV9; j_call: TRBJ2-2; clone_size: .
cdr3_aa: CASSKTFGGYEQYF; cdr3_nt: TGTGCCAGTAGTAAAACGTTCGGAGGCTACGAGCAGTACTTC; d_call: .; v_call: TRBV19; j_call: TRBJ2-7; clone_size: .
cdr3_aa: CASRQNYGYTF; cdr3_nt: TGTGCCAGTAGACAGAACTATGGCTACACCTTC; d_call: .; v_call: TRBV19; j_call: TRBJ1-2; clone_size: .
cdr3_aa: CASSIGQGGDIQYF; cdr3_nt: TGTGCCAGTAGTATAGGGCAGGGGGGAGACATTCAGTACTTC; d_call: .; v_call: TRBV19; j_call: TRBJ2-4; clone_size: .
cdr3_aa: CATTGLWSYTF; cdr3_nt: TGTGCCACGACAGGTCTCTGGAGCTACACCTTC; d_call: .; v_call: TRBV19; j_call: TRBJ1-2; clone_size: once
cdr3_aa: CASSLIRAGGSPLHF; cdr3_nt: TGTGCCAGCAGTTTAATCCGGGCAGGGGGTTCACCCCTCCACTTT; d_call: TRBD1; v_call: TRBV28; j_call: TRBJ1-6; clone_size: .
cdr3_aa: CASSLQGTEAFF; cdr3_nt: TGTGCCAGCAGCCTCCAGGGCACTGAAGCTTTCTTT; d_call: .; v_call: TRBV3-1/TRBV3-2; j_call: TRBJ1-1; clone_size: once
cdr3_aa: CASSQFAGTPIYQYF; cdr3_nt: TGTGCCAGCAGCCAATTCGCCGGGACACCCATTTACCAGTACTTC; d_call: .; v_call: TRBV14; j_call: TRBJ2-5; clone_size: .
cdr3_aa: CASSWGPSGGDTQYF; cdr3_nt: TGTGCCAGCAGTTGGGGACCTAGCGGGGGGGATACGCAGTATTTT; d_call: TRBD2; v_call: TRBV27; j_call: TRBJ2-3; clone_size: .
cdr3_aa: CASSIAPGQNYGYTF; cdr3_nt: TGTGCCAGTAGTATAGCCCCGGGACAAAACTATGGCTACACCTTC; d_call: .; v_call: TRBV19; j_call: TRBJ1-2; clone_size: .
cdr3_aa: CASSRQTGTGGAYNEQFF; cdr3_nt: TGCGCCAGCAGCCGGCAAACTGGAACCGGGGGTGCCTACAATGAGCAGTTCTTC; d_call: .; v_call: TRBV4-1; j_call: TRBJ2-1; clone_size: .
cdr3_aa: CASALGGSISNQPQHF; cdr3_nt: TGTGCCAGCGCCTTGGGGGGGAGCATTAGCAATCAGCCCCAGCATTTT; d_call: .; v_call: TRBV28; j_call: TRBJ1-5; clone_size: .
cdr3_aa: CASRPTAISNQPQHF; cdr3_nt: TGTGCCAGCAGACCGACAGCGATTAGCAATCAGCCCCAGCATTTT; d_call: .; v_call: TRBV27; j_call: TRBJ1-5; clone_size: .
cdr3_aa: CASSLGRGATNEKLFF; cdr3_nt: TGTGCCAGCAGCTTAGGACGGGGTGCAACTAATGAAAAACTGTTTTTT; d_call: .; v_call: TRBV7-9; j_call: TRBJ1-4; clone_size: .
cdr3_aa: CATYRDQTYNSPLHF; cdr3_nt: TGTGCCACCTACAGGGACCAAACCTATAATTCACCCCTCCACTTT; d_call: .; v_call: TRBV2; j_call: TRBJ1-6; clone_size: .
cdr3_aa: CSVKGQGNQPQHF; cdr3_nt: TGCAGCGTGAAAGGACAGGGCAATCAGCCCCAGCATTTT; d_call: TRBD1; v_call: TRBV29-1; j_call: TRBJ1-5; clone_size: .
cdr3_aa: CASSPGQGSYGYTF; cdr3_nt: TGTGCCAGTAGTCCGGGACAGGGGAGCTATGGCTACACCTTC; d_call: TRBD1; v_call: TRBV19; j_call: TRBJ1-2; clone_size: .
cdr3_aa: CASSIVRLSEAFF; cdr3_nt: TGTGCCAGTAGTATAGTACGACTTAGTGAAGCTTTCTTT; d_call: .; v_call: TRBV19; j_call: TRBJ1-1; clone_size: .
cdr3_aa: CASSPQGPHTDTQYF; cdr3_nt: TGCGCCAGCAGCCCCCAGGGGCCGCACACAGATACGCAGTATTTT; d_call: .; v_call: TRBV5-1; j_call: TRBJ2-3; clone_size: .
cdr3_aa: CASSQTSTGANEQYF; cdr3_nt: TGCGCCAGCAGCCAAACCTCGACAGGGGCCAACGAGCAGTACTTC; d_call: TRBD1; v_call: TRBV4-3; j_call: TRBJ2-7; clone_size: few
cdr3_aa: CASTQWGGLDTGELFF; cdr3_nt: TGCGCCAGCACCCAATGGGGGGGATTGGACACCGGGGAGCTGTTTTTT; d_call: TRBD2; v_call: TRBV5-1; j_call: TRBJ2-2; clone_size: .
cdr3_aa: CASSEMRQGLGGYTF; cdr3_nt: TGTGCCAGCAGTGAGATGCGCCAGGGGCTGGGGGGCTACACCTTC; d_call: .; v_call: TRBV2; j_call: TRBJ1-2; clone_size: .